This T cell receptor (beta chain) was documented in a study of cytomegalovirus exposure and HLA in healthy donors. The CDR3 covers 13 residues. CDR1 and CDR2 (germline): LGHNA, YNFKEQ. Trimming shortened V by 0 bases and J by 7 bases, and 7 bases separated the two germline ends. General study findings and limits: The HLA-A and HLA-B alleles of most subjects were reportedly predicted accurately from TCR beta sequences. It was in a later analysis that TCR association rates were seen to vary by HLA locus, highest for DRB1 and lowest for HLA-C. The study put 150 to 200 TCR beta chains on its list as cytomegalovirus-associated.

With 60 Vbeta and 13 Jbeta primers, the PCR was carried out. This table comes from immunoSEQ multiplex PCR, and its TCRdb copy is limited to in-frame clones, with some not included. Of 95,000 to 100,000 clones listed, about 80% are singletons. A single count supports this clone. Its specificity is unknown. This TCR was recovered from a man in his forties in good health and CMV-seronegative. The rearrangement uses TRBV4-2 and TRBJ1-5; D perhaps matches TRBD1 (6 bases). The sample taken for sequencing was PBMCs. The CDR3 is CASSQDQGQPQHF. The CDR3 DNA follows: TGTGCCAGCAGCCAAGATCAGGGGCAGCCCCAGCATTTT.